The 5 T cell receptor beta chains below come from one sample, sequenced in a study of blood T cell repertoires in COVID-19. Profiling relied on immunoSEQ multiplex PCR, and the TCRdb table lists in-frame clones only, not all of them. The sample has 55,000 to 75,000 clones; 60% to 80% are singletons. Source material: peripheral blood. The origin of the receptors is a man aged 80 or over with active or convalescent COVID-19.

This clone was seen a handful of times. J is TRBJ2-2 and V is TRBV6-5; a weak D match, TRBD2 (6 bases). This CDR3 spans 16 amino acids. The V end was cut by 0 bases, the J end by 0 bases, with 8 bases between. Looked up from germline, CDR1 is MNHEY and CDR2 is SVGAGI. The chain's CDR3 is CASSYSPGANTGELFF. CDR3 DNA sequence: TGTGCCAGCAGTTACTCCCCGGGAGCGAACACCGGGGAGCTGTTTTTT.

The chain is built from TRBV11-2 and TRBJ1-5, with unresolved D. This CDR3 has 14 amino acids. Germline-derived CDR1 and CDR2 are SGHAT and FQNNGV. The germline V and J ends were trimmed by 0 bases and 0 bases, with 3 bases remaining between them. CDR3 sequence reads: CASSLDGSNQPQHF. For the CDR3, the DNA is TGTGCCAGCAGCTTAGACGGTAGCAATCAGCCCCAGCATTTT.

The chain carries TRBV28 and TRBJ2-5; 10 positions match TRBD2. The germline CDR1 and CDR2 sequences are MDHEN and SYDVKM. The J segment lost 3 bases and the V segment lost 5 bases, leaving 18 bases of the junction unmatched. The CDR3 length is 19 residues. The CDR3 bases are TGTGCCAGCAGTCCTACTCAAGAGCGGGAGGGACGATTAAAAGAGACCCAGTACTTC. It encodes CASSPTQEREGRLKETQYF.

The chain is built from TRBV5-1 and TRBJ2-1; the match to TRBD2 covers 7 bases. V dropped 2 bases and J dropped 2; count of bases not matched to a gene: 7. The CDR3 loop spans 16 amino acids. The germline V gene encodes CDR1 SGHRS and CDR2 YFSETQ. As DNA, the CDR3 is TGCGCCAGCAGCTTAGGGGCTAGCGGTACCTACAATGAGCAGTTCTTC. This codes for CASSLGASGTYNEQFF. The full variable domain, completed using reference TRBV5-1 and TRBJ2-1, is KAGVTQTPRYLIKTRGQQVTLSCSPISGHRSVSWYQQTPGQGLQFLFEYFSETQRNKGNFPGRFSGRQFSNSRSEMNVSTLELGDSALYLCASSLGASGTYNEQFFGPGTRLTVL.

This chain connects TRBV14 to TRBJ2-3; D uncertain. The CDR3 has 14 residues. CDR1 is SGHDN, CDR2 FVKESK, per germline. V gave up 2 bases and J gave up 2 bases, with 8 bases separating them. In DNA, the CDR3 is TGTGCCAGCAGCCAACGTCGGTACACAGATACGCAGTATTTT. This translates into CASSQRRYTDTQYF.